This T cell receptor (beta chain) was identified during a study of T-cell reconstitution after alpha-beta-depleted transplantation in children. Study conclusions and caveats: Most T-cell counts and diversity one year after the transplant came from T cells that were newly produced. It was surviving recipient T cells and thymic progenitors that gave some patients high TCRbeta diversity at day 60.

This sample's TCRbeta library carried unique molecular identifier barcodes. TCRdb re-called the PCR reads through MiXCR, storing one row per CDR3 protein. The profile shows fewer than 700,000 distinct CDR3 sequences, approximately 12% of them singletons. Comments on this clonotype: Antigen: not known.

With 7 bases removed from V and 10 bases from J, the gap between germline ends came to 14 bases. Germline-derived CDR1 and CDR2 are DFQATT and SNEGSKA (reference sequence). This CDR3 has 11 residues. The rearrangement links TRBV20-1 to TRBJ2-1, with TRBD1 as a possible D gene (5 bases). Sequenced material: PBMCs, mostly from graft donor cells, taken 360 days after TCRalphabeta/CD19-depleted stem cell transplant. The source is a male patient younger than 18 who had a stem cell transplant for acute myeloid leukemia, so the T cells may come from the graft donor. This chain's CDR3 is CSGPRVREQFF. The DNA for the CDR3 is TGCAGTGGCCCCAGGGTTCGGGAGCAGTTCTTC.